These 5 T cell receptor beta chains were sequenced from one sample in a study of CD8 T cells in ankylosing spondylitis. Regarding the study as a whole: About 8 highly homologous variants made up a TCR beta motif that seemed to typify ankylosing spondylitis blood.

No antigen has been identified for these receptors. MiXCR, applied by TCRdb to the 5' RACE reads, yields one record per CDR3 protein. Found here are some 450,000 distinct CDR3 sequences, about 15% of them singletons; the top ten hold approximately 1%. Sequenced: blood, either unsorted or a sorted T cell fraction (not recorded which). These receptors came from a male donor with ankylosing spondylitis.

This clonotype has just a few counts. This chain links TRBV4-1 with TRBJ1-6, with D perhaps TRBD1 (5 bases). This CDR3 is 13 amino acids long. V shed 3 bases and J shed 7 bases, with 7 bases lying between them. The germline V gene encodes CDR1 MGHRA and CDR2 YSYEKL. The CDR3: CASSQGVNSPLHF. The DNA of the CDR3 is TGCGCCAGCAGCCAGGGGGTAAATTCACCCCTCCACTTT.

V is TRBV15 and J is TRBJ1-1; D gene unclear. The CDR3 consists of 13 residues. The germline gives CDR1 LNHNV, CDR2 YYDKDF (reference sequence). The V gene lost 5 bases and the J gene lost 4 bases, with 11 bases spanning the gap. This chain's CDR3 is CATSPPQITEAFF. The CDR3 coding sequence is TGTGCCACCAGCCCCCCGCAAATCACTGAAGCTTTCTTT.

This clonotype was recorded a few times. The gene calls are TRBV3-1 and TRBJ1-5; TRBD1 matches at 8 bases. Germline CDR1 and CDR2: LGHDT and YNNKEL (reference sequence). Trimming cost V 3 bases and J 4 bases; bases outside gene matches: 2. CDR3 length equals 14 residues. DNA for the CDR3: TGTGCCAGCAGCCATCGGACAGGGAATCAGCCCCAGCATTTT. Translated, it gives CASSHRTGNQPQHF. The full variable domain, with the rest looked up from reference TRBV3-1 and TRBJ1-5, is DTAVSQTPKYLVTQMGNDKSIKCEQNLGHDTMYWYKQDSKKFLKIMFSYNNKELIINETVPNRFSPKSPDKAHLNLHINSLELGDSAVYFCASSHRTGNQPQHFGDGTRLSIL.

This clonotype occurred a few times. V usage is TRBV20-1 and J usage is TRBJ1-5, with D unclear. Germline CDR1 DFQATT, CDR2 SNEGSKA (reference sequence). This CDR3 is 15 amino acids long. V lost 0 bases and J 4 bases, leaving 13 bases between the germline ends. The CDR3 region has the DNA TGCAGTGCTAGAGATAGGCTTCGGCCGAATCAGCCCCAGCATTTT. Translated: CSARDRLRPNQPQHF.

This clonotype was detected only a few times. The chain links TRBV29-1 to TRBJ1-4, with unresolved D. The CDR3 has 11 amino acids. The V gene lost 7 bases and the J gene lost 4 bases, with 7 bases spanning the gap. The germline V gene encodes CDR1 SQVTM and CDR2 ANQGSEA. This CDR3 reads CSGLDNEKLFF. The CDR3, as DNA: TGCAGCGGCCTAGATAATGAAAAACTGTTTTTT.